These T cell receptor beta chains were read from a single sample in a study of CD8+CD57+ T cells in acquired aplastic anemia. Using its own MiXCR run on the reads, TCRdb lists one record per CDR3 protein. This table has a few hundred thousand distinct CDR3 sequences, approximately 57% appearing once. The sequenced material came from sorted CD4+, CD8+, or CD8+CD57+ T cells (not recorded which) from PBMCs. All receptors derive from a human donor in good health. Both conserved end residues are part of each CDR3. The D gene is left open where the match is weak. A row's size may be missing; if present it is once, few, many or a size class.

V	size	J	length	D	DNA	CDR3
TRBV27	few	TRBJ2-3	15	.	TGTGCCAGCAGTTTATCCTTTGACAGCACAGATACGCAGTATTTT	CASSLSFDSTDTQYF
TRBV20-1	few	TRBJ1-1	14	.	TGCAGTGCTCCTTACAGCTCAGGGGACACTGAAGCTTTCTTT	CSAPYSSGDTEAFF
TRBV10-2	many	TRBJ1-1	12	.	TGCGCCAGCAGTGAATTGAACACTGAAGCTTTCTTT	CASSELNTEAFF
TRBV19	.	TRBJ2-7	14	.	TGTGCCAGTAGTATGGGACGGACGTCCTACGAGCAGTACTTC	CASSMGRTSYEQYF
TRBV7-9	many	TRBJ2-2	14	.	TGTGCCAGCAGCTATGAGGACCTGGCCGGGGAGCTGTTTTTT	CASSYEDLAGELFF
TRBV12-3/TRBV12-4	.	TRBJ2-1	15	.	TGTGCCAGCAGTCCCCCCGGGCCCATCGAGAATGAGCAGTTCTTC	CASSPPGPIENEQFF
TRBV7-2	.	TRBJ2-5	15	.	TGTGCCAGCAGCTTACGCAGGGGGGGAGCGGAGACCCAGTACTTC	CASSLRRGGAETQYF
TRBV7-9	.	TRBJ1-4	20	.	TGTGCCAGCTTTGACACCTTGACAGATTTAAGCACAGACGGTAATGAAAAACTGTTTTTT	CASFDTLTDLSTDGNEKLFF
TRBV29-1	many	TRBJ2-7	15	.	TGCAGCGTACCTGGGGCCTCTCTGGAAGCAGGCGAGCAGTACTTC	CSVPGASLEAGEQYF
TRBV7-9	.	TRBJ2-5	13	.	TGTGCCAGCGGTCAGAGGGGACGGGAGACCCAGTACTTC	CASGQRGRETQYF
TRBV7-6	many	TRBJ2-6	16	.	TGTGCCAGCAGCCCAGACGGGGGTTCTGGGGCCAACGTCCTGACTTTC	CASSPDGGSGANVLTF
TRBV15	.	TRBJ1-5	16	.	TGTGCCACCAGCAGATCTCCCGCAGGTCCCAATCAGCCCCAGCATTTT	CATSRSPAGPNQPQHF
TRBV24-1	.	TRBJ2-1	17	.	TGTGCCACCAGTGATTTGAAAAGGGGTAGCTCCTACAATGAGCAGTTCTTC	CATSDLKRGSSYNEQFF
TRBV7-9	.	TRBJ1-1	14	TRBD1	TGTGCCAGCAGCCCCGGGACAGGGCAAACTGAAGCTTTCTTT	CASSPGTGQTEAFF
TRBV14	.	TRBJ2-6	15	.	TGTGCCAGCAGCCAAGAAAGATCTGGGGCCAACGTCCTGACTTTC	CASSQERSGANVLTF
TRBV4-1	.	TRBJ2-7	15	.	TGCGCCAGCAGCTCCACCGGGACTCCTGGCTCCGAGCAGTACTTC	CASSSTGTPGSEQYF
TRBV6-5	many	TRBJ1-4	15	.	TGTGCCAGCAGTTACTCGGACGGGATCTATGAAAAACTGTTTTTT	CASSYSDGIYEKLFF
TRBV6-1	.	TRBJ2-5	12	.	TGTGCCAGCAGTCACAGGGCGGAGACCCAGTACTTC	CASSHRAETQYF
TRBV19	few	TRBJ1-3	13	.	TGTGCCAGTACGACAGGAGCAGGAAACACCATATATTTT	CASTTGAGNTIYF
TRBV7-9	.	TRBJ1-1	14	.	TGTGCCAGCAGCTTAAGAGCAGCGAACACTGAAGCTTTCTTT	CASSLRAANTEAFF